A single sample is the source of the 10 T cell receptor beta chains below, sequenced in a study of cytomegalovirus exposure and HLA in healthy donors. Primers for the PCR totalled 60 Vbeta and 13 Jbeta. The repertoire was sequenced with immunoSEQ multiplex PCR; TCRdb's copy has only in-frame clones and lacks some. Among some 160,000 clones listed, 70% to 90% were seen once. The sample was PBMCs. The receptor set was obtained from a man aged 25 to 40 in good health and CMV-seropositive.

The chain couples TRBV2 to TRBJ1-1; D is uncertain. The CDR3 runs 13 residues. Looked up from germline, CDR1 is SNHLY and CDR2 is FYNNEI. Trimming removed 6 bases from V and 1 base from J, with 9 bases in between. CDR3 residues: CASSRRGNTEAFF. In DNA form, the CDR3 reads TGTGCCAGCAGCCGACGGGGGAACACTGAAGCTTTCTTT.

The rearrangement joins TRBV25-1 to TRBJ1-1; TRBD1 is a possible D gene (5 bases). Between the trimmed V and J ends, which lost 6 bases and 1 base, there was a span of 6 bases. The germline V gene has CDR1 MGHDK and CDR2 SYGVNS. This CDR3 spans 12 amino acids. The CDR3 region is CASRGGNTEAFF. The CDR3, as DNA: TGTGCCAGCAGGGGGGGGAACACTGAAGCTTTCTTT.

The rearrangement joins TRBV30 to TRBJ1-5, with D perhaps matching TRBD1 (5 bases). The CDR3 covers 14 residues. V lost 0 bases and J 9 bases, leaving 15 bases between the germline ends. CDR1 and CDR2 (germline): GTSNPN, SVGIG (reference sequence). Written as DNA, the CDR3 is TGTGCCTGGAGTGTAGGGAACAGGCGGGGGCCCCAGCATTTT. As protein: CAWSVGNRRGPQHF.

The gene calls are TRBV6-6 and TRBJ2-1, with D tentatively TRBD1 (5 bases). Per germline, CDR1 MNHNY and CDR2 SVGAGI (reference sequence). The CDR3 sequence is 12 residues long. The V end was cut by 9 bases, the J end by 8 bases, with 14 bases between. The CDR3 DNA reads TGTGCCAGTGCGCCCCAGGGTCATGAGCAGTTCTTC. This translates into CASAPQGHEQFF.

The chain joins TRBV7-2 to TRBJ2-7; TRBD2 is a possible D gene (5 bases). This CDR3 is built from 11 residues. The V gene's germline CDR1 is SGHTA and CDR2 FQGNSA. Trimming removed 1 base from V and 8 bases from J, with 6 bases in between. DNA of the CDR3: TGTGCCAGCAGCTTAGGAGGGCAGCAGTACGTC. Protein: CASSLGGQQYV.

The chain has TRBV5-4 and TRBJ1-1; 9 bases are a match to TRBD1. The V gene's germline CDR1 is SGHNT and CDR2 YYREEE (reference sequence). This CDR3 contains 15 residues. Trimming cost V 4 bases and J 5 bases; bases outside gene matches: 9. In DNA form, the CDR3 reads TGTGCCAGCAGCGGGGGGACAGGGAGCGGAACTGAAGCTTTCTTT. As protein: CASSGGTGSGTEAFF.

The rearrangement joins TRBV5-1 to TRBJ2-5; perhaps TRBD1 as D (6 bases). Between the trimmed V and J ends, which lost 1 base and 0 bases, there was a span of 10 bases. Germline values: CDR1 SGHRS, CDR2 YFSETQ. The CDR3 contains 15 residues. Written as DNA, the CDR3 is TGCGCCAGCAGCTTGCTAGGGACAAACCAAGAGACCCAGTACTTC. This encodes CASSLLGTNQETQYF.

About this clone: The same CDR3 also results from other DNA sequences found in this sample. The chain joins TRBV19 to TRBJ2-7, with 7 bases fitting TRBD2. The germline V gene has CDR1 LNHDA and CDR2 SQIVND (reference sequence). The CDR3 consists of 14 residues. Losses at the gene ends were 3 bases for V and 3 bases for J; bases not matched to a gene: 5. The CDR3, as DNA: TGTGCCAGTAGTATTGGTGGCGGGAGCTACGAGCAGTACTTC. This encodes CASSIGGGSYEQYF.

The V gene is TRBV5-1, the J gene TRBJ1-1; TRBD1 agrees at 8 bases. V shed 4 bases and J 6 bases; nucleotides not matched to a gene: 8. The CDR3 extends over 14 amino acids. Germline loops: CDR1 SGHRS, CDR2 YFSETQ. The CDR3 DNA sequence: TGCGCCAGCAGCCCGACAGGGGAGGGGGCTGAAGCTTTCTTT. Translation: CASSPTGEGAEAFF.

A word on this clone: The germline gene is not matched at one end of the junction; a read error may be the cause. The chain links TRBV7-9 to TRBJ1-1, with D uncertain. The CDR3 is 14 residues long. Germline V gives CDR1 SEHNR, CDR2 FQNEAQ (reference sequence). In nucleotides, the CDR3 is TGTTCCAGCAGCGCAATAGGCGGTACGACTGAAGCTTTCTTT. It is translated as CSSSAIGGTTEAFF.